Below, 22 T cell receptor beta chains from the same sample are listed, as sequenced in a study of T cell repertoires in cytomegalovirus infection. TCRdb re-analysed the reads in MiXCR, keeping a single row per CDR3 protein. In the table there are 500,000 or so distinct CDR3 sequences, 15% to 20% of which are singletons. The sequenced sample was CD8+ T cells from PBMCs. Source of these receptors: a human donor in good health (CMV status not recorded). Some clones in this sample may be carry-over from other donors' samples.

J is TRBJ1-1 and V is TRBV5-4; a weak D match, TRBD1 (5 bases). V was pared by 1 base and J by 11 bases, with 18 bases between. CDR1 SGHNT and CDR2 YYREEE come from the germline V gene (reference sequence). The CDR3 is 14 amino acids. CDR3 DNA: TGTGCCAGCAGCTTGCTGTCAGGGTATAATGATGCTTTCTTT. Its protein is CASSLLSGYNDAFF.

The table lists this clonotype with a few counts. An end of the junction does not agree with germline; a read error may underlie this. The chain joins TRBV5-5 to TRBJ2-7, with 9 bases that match TRBD2. This CDR3 has 15 residues. Germline lookup yields CDR1 SGHKS and CDR2 YYEKEE (reference sequence). CDR3 in amino acids: CASRLGLAATYEQYF. CDR3 nucleotide sequence: TGTGCCAGCAGATTGGGACTAGCTGCCACCTACGAGCAGTACTTC.

Worth noting for this clonotype: Germline is not matched at one junction end, which may reflect a read error. The V call is TRBV11-2, the J call TRBJ2-7; D unclear. Germline V gene lookup returns CDR1 SGHAT and CDR2 FQNNGV. This CDR3 is 16 amino acids long. The DNA of the CDR3 is TGTGCCAGCAGCTCGAGCCCGCAGCCCCCAGAATACGTGCAGTACTTC. Residues: CASSSSPQPPEYVQYF.

The sample holds many counts of this clonotype. V gene TRBV7-9 combines with J gene TRBJ2-4; maybe TRBD1 (5 bases). The CDR3 runs 15 residues. V lost 1 base, J lost 1 base, and 8 bases lay in between. CDR1 is SEHNR, CDR2 FQNEAQ, per germline (reference sequence). CDR3 in DNA: TGTGCCAGCAGCTTAGTGGCAGGGGCCAAAAACATTCAGTACTTC. This gives the protein CASSLVAGAKNIQYF.

This clonotype was counted at least ten times. V and J are TRBV4-1 and TRBJ2-7; no definite D call. The V gene lost 4 bases and the J gene lost 5 bases, with 12 bases spanning the gap. The CDR3 totals 13 residues. Germline CDR1 MGHRA, CDR2 YSYEKL. In DNA form, the CDR3 reads TGCGCCAGCAGCCTAGTCACGACGAACGAGCAGTACTTC. This gives the protein CASSLVTTNEQYF.

The chain couples TRBV19 to TRBJ1-5; D uncertain. The germline V and J ends were trimmed by 5 bases and 3 bases, with 14 bases remaining between them. Germline V CDR1 and CDR2: LNHDA, SQIVND (reference sequence). CDR3 length: 15 residues. CDR3: CASSDAGWLNQPQHF. The CDR3 bases are TGTGCCAGTAGTGACGCCGGCTGGCTCAATCAGCCCCAGCATTTT.

This clonotype was counted at least ten times. This chain uses TRBV12-3 or TRBV12-4 with TRBJ1-2; D gene ambiguous. The CDR3 consists of 15 residues. The germline V and J ends were trimmed by 5 bases and 0 bases, with 13 bases remaining between them. The CDR3 region is CASSPPGTANYGYTF. CDR3 in DNA: TGTGCCAGCAGTCCCCCGGGTACAGCTAACTATGGCTACACCTTC.

In this sample, this clonotype turned up a few times. The chain uses TRBV2 and TRBJ1-3; TRBD1 matches 11 bases. Germline V gene lookup returns CDR1 SNHLY and CDR2 FYNNEI. V lost 6 bases, J lost 0 bases, and 1 base stayed unmatched. This CDR3 has 15 amino acids. DNA of the CDR3: TGTGCCAGCAGGGGACAGGGGGACTCTGGAAACACCATATATTTT. Protein: CASRGQGDSGNTIYF.

This clonotype was detected only a few times. V usage is TRBV6-1 and J usage is TRBJ1-3; weak D call: TRBD1 (5 bases). The germline V gene has CDR1 MNHNS and CDR2 SASEGT. This CDR3 comprises 15 residues. V was cut by 2 bases and J by 2 bases, with 10 bases left in between. The CDR3 is CASSEWQGPGNTIYF. The CDR3 DNA sequence: TGTGCCAGCAGTGAATGGCAGGGACCTGGAAACACCATATATTTT.

This clonotype was counted many times. This chain connects TRBV12-3 or TRBV12-4 to TRBJ1-4; the D gene is possibly TRBD1 (6 bases). There are 15 residues in the CDR3. The V end was cut by 3 bases, the J end by 6 bases, with 14 bases between. CDR3 loop: CASSFGGPRDEKLFF. In DNA form, the CDR3 reads TGTGCCAGCAGTTTTGGGGGCCCGCGGGATGAAAAACTGTTTTTT.

This clonotype was counted ten times or more. This chain uses TRBV7-9 with TRBJ2-7, with unresolved D. There are 15 residues in the CDR3. V lost 0 bases to trimming and J lost 4 bases, with 13 bases between them. Looked up from germline, CDR1 is SEHNR and CDR2 is FQNEAQ (reference sequence). The CDR3 DNA reads as TGTGCCAGCAGCTTAGCGACTCTAAAGGGTTACGAGCAGTACTTC. It specifies CASSLATLKGYEQYF.

This chain joins TRBV20-1 and TRBJ2-3; perhaps TRBD2 as D (7 bases). Deletions cut 4 bases from V and 2 bases from J, with 31 bases between. The CDR3 is made up of 20 amino acids. Germline CDR1 is DFQATT and CDR2 is SNEGSKA (reference sequence). CDR3 bases: TGCAGTGCTACTTATCCGGGGGCCGAAGGAATAGCGGGCTACACAGATACGCAGTATTTT. This translates into CSATYPGAEGIAGYTDTQYF.

In its sample, this clonotype was seen many times. V is TRBV7-2 and J is TRBJ2-7; TRBD2 matches at 8 bases. Germline trimming cut 3 bases from V and 5 bases from J; bases unmatched to any gene: 6. Germline V lookup: CDR1 SGHTA, CDR2 FQGNSA. CDR3 length: 14 amino acids. CDR3 region: CASSFKREWDEQYF. The CDR3 nucleotides are TGTGCCAGCAGCTTTAAGCGGGAGTGGGACGAGCAGTACTTC.

The table lists this clonotype with many counts. This chain connects TRBV7-9 to TRBJ2-3; TRBD2 aligns across 8 bases. V trimming: 4 bases; J trimming: 2 bases; junction bases outside the gene matches: 5. Germline V CDR1 and CDR2: SEHNR, FQNEAQ (reference sequence). The CDR3 sequence is 15 residues long. The CDR3 is CASSSGGAYTDTQYF. For the CDR3, the DNA is TGTGCCAGCAGCTCGGGGGGGGCCTACACAGATACGCAGTATTTT. Together with reference TRBV7-9 and TRBJ2-3, the CDR3 gives the full variable domain: DTGVSQNPRHKITKRGQNVTFRCDPISEHNRLYWYRQTLGQGPEFLTYFQNEAQLEKSRLLSDRFSAERPKGSFSTLEIQRTEQGDSAMYLCASSSGGAYTDTQYFGPGTRLTVL.

This clonotype has a handful of counts. The rearrangement links TRBV27 to TRBJ2-7, with TRBD2 matching 12 bases. The CDR3 is made up of 14 amino acids. Germline V gene lookup returns CDR1 MNHEY and CDR2 SMNVEV (reference sequence). V lost 7 bases, J lost 5 bases, and 6 bases stayed unmatched. CDR3 region: CASNLAGGGDEQYF. In DNA, the CDR3 is TGTGCCAGCAATCTAGCGGGAGGGGGGGACGAGCAGTACTTC.

This clonotype was seen more than once but under ten times. The chain couples TRBV29-1 to TRBJ2-7, with D possibly called TRBD1 or TRBD2 (6 bases each). The CDR3 totals 12 residues. V was clipped by 7 bases and J by 1 base, with 11 bases between them. Per the germline V gene, CDR1 is SQVTM and CDR2 is ANQGSEA. The CDR3 nucleotides read TGCAGCGGGGGGGCAGGGTCCTACGAGCAGTACTTC. Protein sequence: CSGGAGSYEQYF.

The chain carries TRBV13 and TRBJ1-4; D unresolved. V gave up 5 bases and J gave up 3 bases, with 13 bases separating them. Germline CDR1 and CDR2: PRHDT and FYEKMQ (reference sequence). The CDR3 extends over 15 amino acids. In DNA, the CDR3 is TGTGCCAGCAGCCCGACGGGGAGTGCTAATGAAAAACTGTTTTTT. Encoded protein: CASSPTGSANEKLFF.

The genes are TRBV20-1 and TRBJ1-2; TRBD1 agrees at 8 bases. V lost 6 bases and J lost 6; bases outside the gene matches: 12. The germline V gene encodes CDR1 DFQATT and CDR2 SNEGSKA (reference sequence). This CDR3 region has 14 residues. The CDR3 DNA reads as TGCAGTGCCCCCGGGGGCAGGGGGCTGAATGGCTACACCTTC. It is translated as CSAPGGRGLNGYTF.

V gene TRBV25-1 combines with J gene TRBJ2-7, with TRBD1 as a possible D gene (6 bases). The V end lost 3 bases, the J end lost 1 base, and 10 bases lay between the germline ends. CDR1 and CDR2 from the germline V gene are MGHDK and SYGVNS. CDR3 length: 14 residues. The chain's CDR3 is CASSEQGSSYEQYF. In DNA form, the CDR3 reads TGTGCCAGCAGTGAGCAGGGGTCGTCCTACGAGCAGTACTTC.

CDR3 coding DNA: TGTGCCAGCAGCTTACCTAGCGGCCCCTACAATGAGCAGTTCTTC. Translating gives CASSLPSGPYNEQFF. V is TRBV11-2 and J is TRBJ2-1; 7 bases line up with TRBD2. The V and J ends lost 2 bases and 2 bases, in that order; junction bases with no gene match: 3. The CDR3 spans 15 residues. Germline loops: CDR1 SGHAT, CDR2 FQNNGV.

Here the CDR3 DNA reads TGTGCCAGCAGCTCGGGACCGGATAGAGAGACCCAGTACTTC. This translates into CASSSGPDRETQYF. The chain carries TRBV7-9 and TRBJ2-5; the D gene could be TRBD1 or TRBD2 (5 bases each). There are 14 residues in the CDR3. Germline V gene lookup returns CDR1 SEHNR and CDR2 FQNEAQ (reference sequence). Trimming took 4 bases from V and 4 from J, leaving 13 bases between them.

This clonotype occurred many times. The chain recombines TRBV20-1 with TRBJ1-4; TRBD1 is a possible D gene (5 bases). Trimming cost V 1 base and J 12 bases, with 12 bases left between them. Germline V gene data show CDR1 as DFQATT and CDR2 as SNEGSKA (reference sequence). The CDR3 loop spans 12 amino acids. This CDR3 is CSARGDLRELFF. The CDR3 nucleotides read TGCAGTGCTAGAGGGGACCTCCGCGAACTGTTTTTT.